This record covers a single T cell receptor (beta chain). This sample is part of a study of blood T cell repertoires in COVID-19. Assay: immunoSEQ multiplex PCR; the TCRdb copy retains only in-frame clones and omits some. The sample contains 270,000 or so clones, around nine tenths of which appear only once. V gave up 3 bases and J gave up 0 bases, with 12 bases separating them. This CDR3 is 15 amino acids long. CDR1 and CDR2 from the germline V gene are GTSNPN and SVGIG (reference sequence). The V and J genes are TRBV30 and TRBJ1-3; D remains unclear. The sequenced sample was peripheral blood. The receptor was derived from a man aged 35-49 years with acute or convalescent COVID-19. The CDR3 nucleotides are TGTGCCTGGAGCGACACTCTCCCCTCTGGAAACACCATATATTTT. As protein: CAWSDTLPSGNTIYF.